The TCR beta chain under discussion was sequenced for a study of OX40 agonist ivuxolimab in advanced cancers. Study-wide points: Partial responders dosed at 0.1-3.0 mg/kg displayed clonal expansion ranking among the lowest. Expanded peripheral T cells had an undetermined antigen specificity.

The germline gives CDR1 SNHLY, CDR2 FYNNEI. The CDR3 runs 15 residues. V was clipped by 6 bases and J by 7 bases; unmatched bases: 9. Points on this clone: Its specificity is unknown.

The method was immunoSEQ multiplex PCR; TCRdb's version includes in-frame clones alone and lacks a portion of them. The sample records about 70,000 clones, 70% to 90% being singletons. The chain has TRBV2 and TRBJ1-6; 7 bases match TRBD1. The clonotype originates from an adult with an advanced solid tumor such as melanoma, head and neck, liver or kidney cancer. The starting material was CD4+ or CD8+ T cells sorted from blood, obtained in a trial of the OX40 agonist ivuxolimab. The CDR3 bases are TGTGCCAGCAGGCGACCGGGACAGAACAATTCACCCCTCCACTTT. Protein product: CASRRPGQNNSPLHF.